Listed here are 26 T cell receptor beta chains from one sample, sequenced in a study of early T cells in non-severe SARS-CoV-2 infection. MiXCR, applied by TCRdb to the 5' RACE reads, yields one record per CDR3 protein. The sample lists some 96,000 distinct CDR3 sequences; more than 13% were seen once. Sequencing used whole blood. The receptors were gathered from an adult who was a healthcare worker with PCR-confirmed SARS-CoV-2 infection or an uninfected control (not recorded which).

This clonotype was seen repeatedly, ten times or more. The V call is TRBV12-3 or TRBV12-4, the J call TRBJ1-1; D gene ambiguous. Trimming took 6 bases from V and 2 from J, leaving 7 bases between them. The CDR3 is 12 amino acids. This CDR3 reads CASSRSNTEAFF. The CDR3 nucleotides read TGTGCCAGCAGCCGATCCAACACTGAAGCTTTCTTT.

This rearrangement joins TRBV28 to TRBJ2-7; D not resolved. The CDR3 sequence is 13 residues long. V was pared by 10 bases and J by 5 bases, with 18 bases between. Looked up from germline, CDR1 is MDHEN and CDR2 is SYDVKM. The CDR3 DNA sequence: TGTGCCATCCTACCGGCGGAAAAAAACGAGCAGTACTTC. This translates into CAILPAEKNEQYF.

The sample holds a few counts of this clonotype. The chain is built from TRBV24-1 and TRBJ2-2; D might be TRBD1 (6 bases). The CDR3 has 14 residues. With 3 bases removed from V and 4 bases from J, the gap between germline ends came to 8 bases. Germline CDR1 is KGHDR and CDR2 is SFDVKD. The CDR3 loop is CATSDGQITGELFF. CDR3 coding DNA: TGTGCCACCAGTGATGGACAGATCACCGGGGAGCTGTTTTTT.

This clonotype turned up a few times. The V gene is TRBV7-9, the J gene TRBJ2-7; 10 positions match TRBD1. This CDR3 spans 20 amino acids. V gave up 2 bases and J gave up 2 bases; unmatched junction bases: 18. Germline-derived CDR1 and CDR2 are SEHNR and FQNEAQ (reference sequence). CDR3 coding DNA: TGTGCCAGCAGCTTAAGAGACGGACAGGGGGTGCCCACAAAGCCCTACGAGCAGTACTTC. This codes for CASSLRDGQGVPTKPYEQYF.

The V gene is TRBV11-2, the J gene TRBJ2-5; D could derive from TRBD1 or TRBD2 (5 bases each). With 4 bases removed from V and 3 bases from J, the gap between germline ends came to 12 bases. The germline V gene encodes CDR1 SGHAT and CDR2 FQNNGV. The CDR3 length is 14 residues. The CDR3 DNA follows: TGTGCCAGCAGCTCCCCGGGACGAAAAGAGACCCAGTACTTC. Translation gives CASSSPGRKETQYF.

This clonotype was seen repeatedly, ten times or more. For the CDR3, the DNA is TGCGCCAGCAGCCAAGCAGGCACAGTTAATGAAAAACTGTTTTTT. Translated, it gives CASSQAGTVNEKLFF. The V gene is TRBV4-1, the J gene TRBJ1-4; D gene unclear. The germline V gene has CDR1 MGHRA and CDR2 YSYEKL. The V end was cut by 1 base, the J end by 4 bases, with 10 bases between. This CDR3 region has 15 residues.

The chain recombines TRBV2 with TRBJ1-5; the D is unclear. This CDR3 region has 13 residues. From germline, CDR1 is SNHLY and CDR2 FYNNEI. With 7 bases removed from V and 3 bases from J, the gap between germline ends came to 10 bases. DNA of the CDR3: TGTGCCAGCATTAGGGAGATCAATCAGCCCCAGCATTTT. Translated, it gives CASIREINQPQHF.

Points on this clonotype: The junction departs from germline at one end; a sequencing error may be responsible. The CDR3 sequence is CVSSIIGGTRHSLYNEQFF. The CDR3 region has the DNA TGTGTCAGCTCAATTATAGGCGGGACCCGCCACTCACTCTACAATGAGCAGTTCTTC. The rearrangement links TRBV18 to TRBJ2-1, with D maybe TRBD2 (6 bases). The CDR3 is 19 residues long. Germline-derived CDR1 and CDR2 are KGHSH and LQKENI. Using reference TRBV18 and TRBJ2-1 for the parts outside the CDR3, the full variable domain is NAGVMQNPRHLVRRRGQEARLRCSPMKGHSHVYWYRQLPEEGLKFMVYLQKENIIDESGMPKERFSAEFPKEGPSILRIQQVVRGDSAAYFCVSSIIGGTRHSLYNEQFFGPGTRLTVL.

The chain uses TRBV6-2 or TRBV6-3 and TRBJ1-1; D unresolved. This CDR3 is 14 amino acids long. Per the germline V gene, CDR1 is MNHEY and CDR2 is SVGEGT. The V end was cut by 2 bases, the J end by 1 base, with 8 bases between. CDR3 residues: CASSYHAANTEAFF. The CDR3 DNA follows: TGTGCCAGCAGTTACCACGCCGCGAACACTGAAGCTTTCTTT.

Relative to its sample, this clonotype is medium-sized (0.01 to 0.1%). This rearrangement joins TRBV20-1 to TRBJ1-6; D is unresolved. The V end was cut by 6 bases, the J end by 6 bases, with 18 bases between. CDR3 length: 15 amino acids. In germline, CDR1 is DFQATT, CDR2 SNEGSKA (reference sequence). The CDR3 nucleotides are TGCAGTGCCCCCACGTTGGACGGTCGTAATTCACCCCTCCACTTT. This encodes CSAPTLDGRNSPLHF.

The chain employs TRBV3-1 and TRBJ2-3; possibly TRBD1 for D (6 bases). In germline, CDR1 is LGHDT, CDR2 YNNKEL (reference sequence). The CDR3 is 16 amino acids. The V end lost 0 bases, the J end lost 2 bases, and 12 bases lay between the germline ends. In nucleotides, the CDR3 is TGTGCCAGCAGCCAAGACGGGACACCTCCCACAGATACGCAGTATTTT. This gives the protein CASSQDGTPPTDTQYF.

The V call is TRBV19, the J call TRBJ2-1; D not resolved. Germline V gene data show CDR1 as LNHDA and CDR2 as SQIVND (reference sequence). CDR3 length equals 12 residues. V lost 1 base and J lost 9, with 7 bases in between. The CDR3 DNA sequence: TGTGCCAGTAGTATAGGTGGTAGTGAGCAGTTCTTC. It translates to CASSIGGSEQFF.

This rearrangement joins TRBV21-1 to TRBJ2-3; the D call of TRBD2 is as the table states it, not checked on the DNA. TRBV21-1 corresponds to a pseudogene. This CDR3 has 17 amino acids. The CDR3 protein is CASSKVRLAGFTDTQYF. DNA for the CDR3: TGTGCCAGCAGCAAAGTTCGACTAGCGGGTTTCACAGATACGCAGTATTTT.

This clonotype has just a few counts. The chain uses TRBV11-2 and TRBJ2-1, with D possibly matching TRBD2 (5 bases). The CDR3 loop spans 16 amino acids. The V gene's germline CDR1 is SGHAT and CDR2 FQNNGV. V was shortened by 5 bases and J by 0 bases, with 14 bases between the two germline ends. CDR3 coding DNA: TGTGCCAGCAGCCTGCTGAGGGTGAGCTCCTACAATGAGCAGTTCTTC. This codes for CASSLLRVSSYNEQFF.

This clonotype was seen at least ten times. The junction departs from germline at one end; a sequencing error may be responsible. The chain has TRBV20-1 and TRBJ2-7, with D tentatively TRBD1 or TRBD2 (5 bases each). The CDR3 sequence is 11 residues long. Germline CDR1 is DFQATT and CDR2 is SNEGSKA (reference sequence). The CDR3 nucleotides are TGTTCGGGACCCCATCGGAACGAGCAGTACTTC. Protein: CSGPHRNEQYF.

V usage is TRBV20-1 and J usage is TRBJ1-4; no reliable D call. The CDR3 spans 12 residues. The germline gives CDR1 DFQATT, CDR2 SNEGSKA (reference sequence). Trimming removed 6 bases from V and 8 bases from J, with 13 bases in between. The CDR3: CSAPDLDEKLFF. In DNA form, the CDR3 reads TGCAGTGCCCCCGATTTGGACGAAAAACTGTTTTTT.

The rearrangement links TRBV5-5 to TRBJ1-2; a possible D gene is TRBD1 (6 bases). CDR3 length equals 17 residues. Trimming took off 0 bases at V and 3 bases at J, with 18 bases between the two ends. The germline V gene encodes CDR1 SGHKS and CDR2 YYEKEE (reference sequence). In DNA, the CDR3 is TGTGCCAGCAGCTTGGGAGGCCCTCAGGGGCCGGACTATGGCTACACCTTC. Translation gives CASSLGGPQGPDYGYTF.

The J gene is TRBJ2-2, the V gene TRBV27; 9 positions match TRBD1. The CDR3 length is 15 residues. V was pared by 7 bases and J by 7 bases, with 10 bases of the junction left unmatched. Germline CDR1 and CDR2: MNHEY and SMNVEV (reference sequence). The CDR3 spells CASTRDRALGGELFF. The CDR3 DNA reads TGTGCCAGCACCCGGGACAGGGCGCTTGGCGGGGAGCTGTTTTTT.

This clonotype was counted a few times. The CDR3 loop reads CASSVDGRTFDEQFF. The CDR3 DNA follows: TGTGCCAGCAGCGTAGACGGGAGGACCTTCGATGAGCAGTTCTTC. The chain recombines TRBV9 with TRBJ2-1, with 7 bases that match TRBD2. With V trimmed by 0 bases and J by 8 bases, 8 bases remained unmatched. There are 15 residues in the CDR3. The germline V gene has CDR1 SGDLS and CDR2 YYNGEE.

This clonotype was detected only a few times. This rearrangement joins TRBV14 to TRBJ1-1; no clear D. Trimming shortened V by 1 base and J by 4 bases, and 7 bases separated the two germline ends. The CDR3 runs to 13 residues. Germline lookup yields CDR1 SGHDN and CDR2 FVKESK. The CDR3 spells CASSQAPGTEAFF. DNA for the CDR3: TGTGCCAGCAGCCAAGCTCCCGGCACTGAAGCTTTCTTT.

The chain couples TRBV5-5 to TRBJ2-3, with D possibly TRBD2 on 5 matching bases. The CDR3 covers 16 residues. Germline V lookup: CDR1 SGHKS, CDR2 YYEKEE (reference sequence). The ends were cut back, 1 base at V and 0 bases at J, with 12 bases in the middle. CDR3: CASSLTSPRSTDTQYF. The DNA of the CDR3 is TGTGCCAGCAGCTTGACTAGTCCCCGTAGCACAGATACGCAGTATTTT.

The chain joins TRBV7-6 to TRBJ2-2; D is possibly TRBD2 (6 bases). Germline V gene data show CDR1 as SGHVS and CDR2 as FNYEAQ. Trimming stripped 1 base from V and 1 base from J, with 7 bases between. The CDR3 covers 15 residues. CDR3 in DNA: TGTGCCAGCAGCTTAGGCGGGAAGAACACCGGGGAGCTGTTTTTT. Amino acids: CASSLGGKNTGELFF.

This clonotype was picked up many times. This chain links TRBV7-4 with TRBJ2-7; 11 bases fit TRBD1. The J segment lost 7 bases and the V segment lost 4 bases, leaving 12 bases of the junction unmatched. The CDR3 length is 16 residues. Germline-derived CDR1 and CDR2 are SGHVT and SQSDAQ. CDR3 bases: TGTGCCAGCAGCTCAGGGGACAGGGGGGCCTATGAAGAGCAGTACTTC. It encodes CASSSGDRGAYEEQYF.

There are a few counts of this clonotype. The rearrangement uses TRBV18 and TRBJ1-2, with 7 bases matching TRBD1. The J segment lost 2 bases and the V segment lost 4 bases, leaving 1 base of the junction unmatched. CDR3 length: 13 amino acids. Per the germline V gene, CDR1 is KGHSH and CDR2 is LQKENI. The CDR3 nucleotides read TGTGCCAGCTCACAGGACAGGAACTATGGCTACACCTTC. Amino acids: CASSQDRNYGYTF.

The genes are TRBV6-2 or TRBV6-3 and TRBJ2-1; maybe TRBD2 (6 bases). Per the germline V gene, CDR1 is MNHEY and CDR2 is SVGEGT. Trimming left V 1 base short and J 5 bases short, with 9 bases between. The CDR3 length is 14 residues. CDR3 sequence reads: CASSYLAVHNEQFF. The CDR3 DNA is TGTGCCAGCAGTTACTTAGCGGTACACAATGAGCAGTTCTTC.

This clonotype has a count of ten or more. This chain links TRBV5-1 with TRBJ2-3, with D tentatively TRBD2 (6 bases). Deletions cut 5 bases from V and 1 base from J, with 14 bases between. Germline CDR1 SGHRS, CDR2 YFSETQ. CDR3 size: 15 residues. CDR3 in amino acids: CASRRAGEGTDTQYF. CDR3 in DNA: TGCGCCAGCAGAAGAGCCGGGGAGGGCACAGATACGCAGTATTTT.